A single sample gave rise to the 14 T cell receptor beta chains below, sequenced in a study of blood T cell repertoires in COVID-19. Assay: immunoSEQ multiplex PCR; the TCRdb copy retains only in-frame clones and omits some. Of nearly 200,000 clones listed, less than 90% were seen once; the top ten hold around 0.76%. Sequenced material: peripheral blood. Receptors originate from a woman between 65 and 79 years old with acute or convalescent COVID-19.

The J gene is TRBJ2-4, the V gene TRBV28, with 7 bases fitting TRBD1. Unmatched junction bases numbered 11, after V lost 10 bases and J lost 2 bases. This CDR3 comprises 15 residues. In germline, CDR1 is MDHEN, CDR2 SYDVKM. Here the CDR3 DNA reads TGTGCCATAAGGGGCCAGGGGGTGTCCAAAAACATTCAGTACTTC. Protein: CAIRGQGVSKNIQYF.

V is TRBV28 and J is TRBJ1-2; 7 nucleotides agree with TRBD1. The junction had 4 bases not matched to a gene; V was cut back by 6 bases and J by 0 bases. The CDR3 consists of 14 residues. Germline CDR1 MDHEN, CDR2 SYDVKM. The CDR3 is CASSVGTANYGYTF. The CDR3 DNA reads TGTGCCAGCAGCGTTGGGACAGCTAACTATGGCTACACCTTC.

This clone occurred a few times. The CDR3 DNA reads as TGTGCCAGCAGTGGACGACCGGGACTTCGCTCTGGAAACACCATATATTTT. Protein product: CASSGRPGLRSGNTIYF. The V call is TRBV2, the J call TRBJ1-3, with a weak D call TRBD1 (5 bases). CDR1 is SNHLY, CDR2 FYNNEI, per germline. V lost 4 bases to trimming and J lost 0 bases, with 16 bases between them. This CDR3 comprises 17 residues.

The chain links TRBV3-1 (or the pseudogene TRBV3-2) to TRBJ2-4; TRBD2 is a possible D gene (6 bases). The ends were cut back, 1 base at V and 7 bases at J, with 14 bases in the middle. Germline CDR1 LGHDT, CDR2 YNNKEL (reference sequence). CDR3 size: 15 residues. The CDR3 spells CASSQAPGEWNIQYF. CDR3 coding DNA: TGTGCCAGCAGCCAAGCCCCGGGAGAGTGGAACATTCAGTACTTC.

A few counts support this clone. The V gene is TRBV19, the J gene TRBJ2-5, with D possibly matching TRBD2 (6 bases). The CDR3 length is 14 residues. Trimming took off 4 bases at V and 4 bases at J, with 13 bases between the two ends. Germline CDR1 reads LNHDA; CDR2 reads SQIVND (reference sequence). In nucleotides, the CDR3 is TGTGCCAGTAGTACCTGGGGAGGTTTAGAGACCCAGTACTTC. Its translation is CASSTWGGLETQYF.

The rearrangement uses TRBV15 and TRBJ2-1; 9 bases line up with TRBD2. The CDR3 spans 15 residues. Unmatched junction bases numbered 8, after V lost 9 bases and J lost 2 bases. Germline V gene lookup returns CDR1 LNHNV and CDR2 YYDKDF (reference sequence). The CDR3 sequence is CATRNSGSPYNEQFF. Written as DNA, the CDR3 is TGTGCCACAAGAAATAGCGGGAGCCCCTACAATGAGCAGTTCTTC.

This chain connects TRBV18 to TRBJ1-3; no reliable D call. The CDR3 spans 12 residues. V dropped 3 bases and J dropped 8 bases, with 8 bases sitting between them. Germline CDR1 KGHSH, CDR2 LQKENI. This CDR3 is CASSPAGDTIYF. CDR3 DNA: TGTGCCAGCTCACCGGCCGGGGACACCATATATTTT.

CDR3 residues: CASSLAGGAPYEQYF. CDR3 in DNA: TGTGCCAGCAGTCTAGCGGGGGGGGCCCCCTACGAGCAGTACTTC. The V call is TRBV6-5, the J call TRBJ2-7, with 12 positions matching TRBD2. In germline, CDR1 is MNHEY, CDR2 SVGAGI. The J segment lost 2 bases and the V segment lost 5 bases, leaving 4 bases of the junction unmatched. The CDR3 consists of 15 residues.

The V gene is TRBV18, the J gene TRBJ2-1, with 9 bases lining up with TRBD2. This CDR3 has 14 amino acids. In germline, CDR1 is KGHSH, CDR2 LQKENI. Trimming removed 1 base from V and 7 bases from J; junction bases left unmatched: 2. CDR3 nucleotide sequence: TGTGCCAGCTCACCACAGGCGGGGGGGAATGAGCAGTTCTTC. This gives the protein CASSPQAGGNEQFF. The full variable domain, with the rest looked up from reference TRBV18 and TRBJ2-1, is NAGVMQNPRHLVRRRGQEARLRCSPMKGHSHVYWYRQLPEEGLKFMVYLQKENIIDESGMPKERFSAEFPKEGPSILRIQQVVRGDSAAYFCASSPQAGGNEQFFGPGTRLTVL.

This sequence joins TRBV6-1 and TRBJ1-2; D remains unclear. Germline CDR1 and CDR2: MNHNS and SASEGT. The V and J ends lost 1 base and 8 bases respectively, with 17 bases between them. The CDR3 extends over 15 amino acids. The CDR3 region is CASSEEAPGRRGYTF. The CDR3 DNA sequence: TGTGCCAGCAGTGAAGAAGCTCCGGGTCGCCGGGGCTACACCTTC.

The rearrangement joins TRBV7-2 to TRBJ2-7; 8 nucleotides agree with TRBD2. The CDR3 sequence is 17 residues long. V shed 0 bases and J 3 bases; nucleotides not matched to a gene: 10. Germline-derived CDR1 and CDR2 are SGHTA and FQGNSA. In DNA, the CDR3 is TGTGCCAGCAGCTTAGCGCACGGGGGGGCCGGGGGCTACGAGCAGTACTTC. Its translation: CASSLAHGGAGGYEQYF. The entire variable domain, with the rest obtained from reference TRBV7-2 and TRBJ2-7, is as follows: GAGVSQSPSNKVTEKGKDVELRCDPISGHTALYWYRQSLGQGLEFLIYFQGNSAPDKSGLPSDRFSAERTGGSVSTLTIQRTQQEDSAVYLCASSLAHGGAGGYEQYFGPGTRLTVT.

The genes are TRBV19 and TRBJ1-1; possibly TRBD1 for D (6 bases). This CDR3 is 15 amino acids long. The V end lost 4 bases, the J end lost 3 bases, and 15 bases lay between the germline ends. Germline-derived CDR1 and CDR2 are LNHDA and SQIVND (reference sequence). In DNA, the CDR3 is TGTGCCAGTAGTACCCTCGACAGGCCTCACACTGAAGCTTTCTTT. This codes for CASSTLDRPHTEAFF.

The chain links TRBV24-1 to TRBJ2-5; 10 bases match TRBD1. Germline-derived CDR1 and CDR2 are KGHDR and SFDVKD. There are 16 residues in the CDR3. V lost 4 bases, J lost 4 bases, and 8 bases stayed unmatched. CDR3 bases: TGTGCCACCAGTGAGGGGGGACAGGGGATCGGAGAGACCCAGTACTTC. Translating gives CATSEGGQGIGETQYF.

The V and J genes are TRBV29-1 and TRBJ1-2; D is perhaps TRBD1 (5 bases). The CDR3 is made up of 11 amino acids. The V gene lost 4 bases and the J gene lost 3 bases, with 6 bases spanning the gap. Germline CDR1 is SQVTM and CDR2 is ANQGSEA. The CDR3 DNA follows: TGCAGCGTTGGACAGTACTATGGCTACACCTTC. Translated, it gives CSVGQYYGYTF.